This T cell receptor beta chain was profiled in a study of blood T cell repertoires in COVID-19. Study overall: Acute-phase and convalescent COVID-19 samples originated in the United States, Italy and Spain.

Germline lookup yields CDR1 MGHDK and CDR2 SYGVNS. V shed 6 bases and J shed 4 bases, with 12 bases lying between them. The CDR3 is 13 amino acids. Profiled with immunoSEQ multiplex PCR; TCRdb holds only in-frame clones, not every one. The sample yields 50,000 or so clones, roughly 88% seen once. The chain links TRBV25-1 to TRBJ1-2; D ambiguous. This TCR was recovered from a woman older than 75 with acute or convalescent COVID-19. Sequences were obtained from peripheral blood. CDR3 protein: CASRAGQFYGYTF. DNA for the CDR3: TGTGCCAGCAGAGCTGGGCAGTTCTATGGCTACACCTTC.